Shown below are 17 T cell receptor beta chains from a single sample sequenced in a study of blood T cells in healthy people across ages. With a J-beta primer mix and a sample-barcoded 5' primer, a second PCR ran about 7 to 12 cycles. From the 5' RACE reads, TCRdb called clonotypes with MiXCR, one entry per CDR3 protein. The repertoire consists of 720,000 or so distinct CDR3 sequences, with 40% to 50% occurring once and the leading ten covering around 30%. The material sequenced was blood. The receptors come from a man aged 80 or over in good health.

Turning to this clonotype: Possible read error: a much larger clone is one base away. The chain carries TRBV27 and TRBJ2-7; TRBD2 might be the D (5 bases). CDR1 is MNHEY and CDR2 is SMNVEV in the germline V gene (reference sequence). There are 14 residues in the CDR3. CDR3: CASSLPGSSGERYF. CDR3 DNA: TGTGCCAGCAGTTTGCCGGGCTCATCTGGGGAGCGGTACTTC.

The gene calls are TRBV4-2 and TRBJ2-1, with D possibly being TRBD1 (7 bases). V gave up 0 bases and J gave up 6 bases, with 15 bases separating them. The CDR3 contains 16 residues. From germline, CDR1 is LGHNA and CDR2 YNFKEQ. The CDR3 spells CASSQDDGGGGNEQFF. The CDR3 region has the DNA TGTGCCAGCAGCCAAGATGATGGAGGGGGCGGCAATGAGCAGTTCTTC.

This rearrangement joins TRBV29-1 to TRBJ1-1, with 9 bases fitting TRBD1. CDR3 length equals 13 residues. The ends lost 8 bases at V and 6 bases at J; junction bases unmatched: 10. In germline, CDR1 is SQVTM, CDR2 ANQGSEA. Here the CDR3 reads CSTLPGQGSEAFF. The CDR3 DNA is TGCAGCACTCTACCGGGACAGGGCTCTGAAGCTTTCTTT.

This clonotype showed up just once. The chain recombines TRBV6-5 with TRBJ1-4; D uncertain. The CDR3 extends over 18 amino acids. Trimming stripped 4 bases from V and 8 bases from J, with 26 bases between. Germline CDR1 reads MNHEY; CDR2 reads SVGAGI. Here the CDR3 reads CASSSNPPPTRLREKLFF. In nucleotides, the CDR3 is TGTGCCAGCAGTTCCAATCCGCCGCCGACCAGGCTCAGGGAAAAACTGTTTTTT.

Comment on this clonotype: A much larger clone lies a single base off, so this may be a read error. The chain combines TRBV7-2 with TRBJ1-1; tentative D call: TRBD1 (5 bases). Germline values: CDR1 SGHTA, CDR2 FQGNSA. V was trimmed by 2 bases and J by 7 bases, leaving 17 bases between them. CDR3 size: 15 residues. The CDR3 region has the DNA TGTGCCAGCAGCTTAAATCAGCTGGCAGGGCTTGAAGCTTTCTTT. Translated, it gives CASSLNQLAGLEAFF.

The gene calls are TRBV6-5 and TRBJ1-6; 10 bases map to TRBD1. CDR3 size: 14 residues. V dropped 5 bases and J dropped 7; count of bases not matched to a gene: 2. Germline loops: CDR1 MNHEY, CDR2 SVGAGI. The CDR3 region has the DNA TGTGCCAGCAGTGGGGACAGGGGAAATTCACCCCTCCACTTT. Translated, it gives CASSGDRGNSPLHF.

This clonotype was found a few times. The V and J genes are TRBV28 and TRBJ2-1; 7 nucleotides align to TRBD1. The CDR3 sequence is 18 residues long. V shed 1 base, J shed 0 bases, and the junction held 9 bases outside the gene matches. Germline lookup yields CDR1 MDHEN and CDR2 SYDVKM. DNA of the CDR3: TGTGCCAGCAGTTTATACCGCTGGGGACAGCCCTCCTACAATGAGCAGTTCTTC. Translating it yields CASSLYRWGQPSYNEQFF. Combining the CDR3 with reference TRBV28 and TRBJ2-1 gives the whole variable domain DVKVTQSSRYLVKRTGEKVFLECVQDMDHENMFWYRQDPGLGLRLIYFSYDVKMKEKGDIPEGYSVSREKKERFSLILESASTNQTSMYLCASSLYRWGQPSYNEQFFGPGTRLTVL.

This clonotype has just a few counts. The chain is built from TRBV7-9 and TRBJ2-1; 9 bases match TRBD2. From germline, CDR1 is SEHNR and CDR2 FQNEAQ (reference sequence). Trimming removed 5 bases from V and 10 bases from J; junction bases left unmatched: 9. The CDR3 is 14 amino acids. The CDR3 nucleotides read TGTGCCAGCAGCCCATTAGCGGGGGCATGGGAGCAGTTCTTC. As protein: CASSPLAGAWEQFF. The whole variable domain, remainder taken from reference TRBV7-9 and TRBJ2-1, is DTGVSQNPRHKITKRGQNVTFRCDPISEHNRLYWYRQTLGQGPEFLTYFQNEAQLEKSRLLSDRFSAERPKGSFSTLEIQRTEQGDSAMYLCASSPLAGAWEQFFGPGTRLTVL.

The V and J genes are TRBV5-1 and TRBJ2-5, with 9 positions matching TRBD1. Germline V gives CDR1 SGHRS, CDR2 YFSETQ. The CDR3 is 15 amino acids. V lost 0 bases and J lost 11; bases outside the gene matches: 11. CDR3 sequence: CASSLGDRVLYEQYF. For the CDR3, the DNA is TGCGCCAGCAGCTTGGGGGACAGGGTGTTATATGAGCAGTACTTC.

Turning to this clonotype: A much larger clone is a single base away; this may be a read error. The chain links TRBV29-1 to TRBJ2-5; D not certain. Trimming left V 6 bases short and J 11 bases short, with 13 bases between. The CDR3 runs to 10 residues. Per the germline V gene, CDR1 is SQVTM and CDR2 is ANQGSEA. CDR3 coding DNA: TGCAGCGTAGCCAACTACAAGCAGTACTTC. Its translation: CSVANYKQYF.

This rearrangement joins TRBV3-1 to TRBJ2-2; TRBD2 agrees at 9 bases. This CDR3 comprises 12 residues. Germline CDR1 and CDR2: LGHDT and YNNKEL (reference sequence). The ends lost 9 bases at V and 6 bases at J; junction bases unmatched: 2. Here the CDR3 reads CASLAGAGELFF. The DNA of the CDR3 is TGTGCCAGTTTAGCGGGAGCCGGGGAGCTGTTTTTT.

This chain links TRBV6-1 with TRBJ2-5; perhaps TRBD1 as D (5 bases). The CDR3 totals 15 residues. The germline V gene has CDR1 MNHNS and CDR2 SASEGT. The V end lost 6 bases, the J end lost 2 bases, and 16 bases lay between the germline ends. CDR3 DNA sequence: TGTGCCAGCAGATTTCAGGGCGTTCGGCAAGAGACCCAGTACTTC. Translated: CASRFQGVRQETQYF.

Remarks on this clonotype: A much larger clone lies a single base off, so this may be a read error. CDR3 loop: CASNGQEYNEQYF. CDR3 nucleotide sequence: TGTGCCAGCAATGGACAGGAGTACAATGAGCAGTACTTC. The gene calls are TRBV2 and TRBJ2-7; 7 bases agree with TRBD1. Germline CDR1 and CDR2: SNHLY and FYNNEI. V gave up 7 bases and J gave up 7 bases; unmatched junction bases: 10. This CDR3 has 13 amino acids.

The chain recombines TRBV6-2 or TRBV6-3 with TRBJ2-5; D is perhaps TRBD1 or TRBD2 (5 bases each). Looked up from germline, CDR1 is MNHEY and CDR2 is SVGEGT. Between the trimmed V and J ends, which lost 6 bases and 2 bases, there was a span of 16 bases. The CDR3 contains 15 residues. The CDR3 sequence: CASRLTGRTQETQYF. CDR3 in DNA: TGTGCCAGCAGACTGACGGGACGGACACAAGAGACCCAGTACTTC.

This clonotype was counted ten times or more. The rearrangement uses TRBV3-1 and TRBJ2-2, with D maybe TRBD2 (6 bases). Trimming left V 3 bases short and J 7 bases short, with 9 bases between. Germline V gene lookup returns CDR1 LGHDT and CDR2 YNNKEL (reference sequence). CDR3 length: 13 amino acids. CDR3 coding DNA: TGTGCCAGCAGCCAGGGCGGGAACGGGGAGCTGTTTTTT. Translating gives CASSQGGNGELFF.

J is TRBJ2-3 and V is TRBV12-3 or TRBV12-4; 10 nucleotides match TRBD1. CDR3 length: 14 residues. J lost 3 bases, V lost 7 bases, and 4 bases had no gene match. The CDR3: CASIRQGATDTQYF. CDR3 coding DNA: TGTGCCAGCATTAGACAGGGGGCGACAGATACGCAGTATTTT.

This chain joins TRBV25-1 and TRBJ1-5, with D perhaps TRBD1 (6 bases). The CDR3 loop spans 15 amino acids. In germline, CDR1 is MGHDK, CDR2 SYGVNS. Trimming removed 2 bases from V and 5 bases from J, with 13 bases in between. The CDR3, as DNA: TGTGCCAGCAGTGAAGCATCAGGGGTCCATCAGCCCCAGCATTTT. Its protein is CASSEASGVHQPQHF. The full variable domain, its missing parts supplied by reference TRBV25-1 and TRBJ1-5, is EADIYQTPRYLVIGTGKKITLECSQTMGHDKMYWYQQDPGMELHLIHYSYGVNSTEKGDLSSESTVSRIRTEHFPLTLESARPSHTSQYLCASSEASGVHQPQHFGDGTRLSIL.